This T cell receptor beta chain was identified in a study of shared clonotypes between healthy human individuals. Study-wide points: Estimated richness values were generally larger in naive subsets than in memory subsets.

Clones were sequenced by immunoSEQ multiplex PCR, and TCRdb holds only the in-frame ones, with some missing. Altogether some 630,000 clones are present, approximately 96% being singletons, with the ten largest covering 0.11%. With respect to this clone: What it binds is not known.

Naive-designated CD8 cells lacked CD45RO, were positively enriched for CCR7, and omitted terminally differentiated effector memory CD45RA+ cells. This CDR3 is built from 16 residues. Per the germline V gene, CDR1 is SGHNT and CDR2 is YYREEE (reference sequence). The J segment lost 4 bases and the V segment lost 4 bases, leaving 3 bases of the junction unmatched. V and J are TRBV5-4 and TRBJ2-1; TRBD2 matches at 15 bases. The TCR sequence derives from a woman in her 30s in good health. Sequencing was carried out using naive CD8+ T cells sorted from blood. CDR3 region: CASSIGLAGGYNEQFF. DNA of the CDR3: TGTGCCAGCAGCATCGGACTAGCGGGAGGGTACAATGAGCAGTTCTTC.